Below, 26 T cell receptor beta chains from the same sample are listed, as sequenced in a study of blood T cell repertoires in COVID-19. The repertoire was sequenced with immunoSEQ multiplex PCR; TCRdb's copy has only in-frame clones and lacks some. The sample yields around 60,000 clones, around 80% seen once. The sequencing input was peripheral blood. Every receptor here comes from a man aged 30 to 45 with COVID-19, enrolled during active disease.

The genes are TRBV28 and TRBJ2-6; TRBD2 is a possible D gene (5 bases). Per the germline V gene, CDR1 is MDHEN and CDR2 is SYDVKM. The V gene lost 6 bases and the J gene lost 0 bases, with 9 bases spanning the gap. The length of the CDR3 is 15 residues. The CDR3 spells CASRGENSGANVLTF. The CDR3 DNA follows: TGTGCCAGCAGGGGAGAGAACTCTGGGGCCAACGTCCTGACTTTC.

This clone appeared a few times. The DNA for the CDR3 is TGTGCCAGCAGCGTCCAACCGCAGGGGGCCCGCGAGCAGTACTTC. Protein product: CASSVQPQGAREQYF. The J gene is TRBJ2-7, the V gene TRBV9; 8 nucleotides line up with TRBD1. This CDR3 comprises 15 residues. Germline CDR1 and CDR2: SGDLS and YYNGEE. V trimming: 2 bases; J trimming: 6 bases; junction bases outside the gene matches: 10.

The DNA of the CDR3 is TGCGCCAGCAGCCAAAGGCGGCAATCCTATGGCTACACCTTC. It is translated as CASSQRRQSYGYTF. V usage is TRBV4-1 and J usage is TRBJ1-2, with D unclear. The length of the CDR3 is 14 residues. The germline V gene has CDR1 MGHRA and CDR2 YSYEKL. Trimming took 2 bases from V and 4 from J, leaving 11 bases between them.

This sequence joins TRBV5-4 and TRBJ2-7; 11 positions agree with TRBD1. This CDR3 spans 14 amino acids. V lost 4 bases and J lost 3; bases outside the gene matches: 3. Germline V gene lookup returns CDR1 SGHNT and CDR2 YYREEE (reference sequence). CDR3 sequence: CASSGGTGGYEQYF. The CDR3 DNA reads as TGTGCCAGCAGCGGGGGGACAGGGGGCTACGAGCAGTACTTC. The full variable domain, completed using reference TRBV5-4 and TRBJ2-7, is ETGVTQSPTHLIKTRGQQVTLRCSSQSGHNTVSWYQQALGQGPQFIFQYYREEENGRGNFPPRFSGLQFPNYSSELNVNALELDDSALYLCASSGGTGGYEQYFGPGTRLTVT.

The rearrangement joins TRBV7-3 to TRBJ2-1; a weak D match, TRBD1 (5 bases). Germline V gene lookup returns CDR1 SGHTA and CDR2 FQGTGA. Trimming cost V 6 bases and J 12 bases, with 24 bases left between them. The CDR3 consists of 15 residues. The CDR3 reads CASRFSRVWSKGQFF. CDR3 DNA: TGTGCCAGCAGGTTTTCCAGGGTCTGGTCGAAGGGGCAGTTCTTC.

The chain joins TRBV7-3 to TRBJ2-3; the D gene is possibly TRBD2 (5 bases). This CDR3 spans 13 amino acids. The ends were cut back, 3 bases at V and 3 bases at J, with 7 bases in the middle. The germline CDR1 and CDR2 sequences are SGHTA and FQGTGA. The CDR3: CASSFRGTDTQYF. For the CDR3, the DNA is TGTGCCAGCAGCTTTAGAGGGACAGATACGCAGTATTTT. Based on the CDR3 plus reference TRBV7-3 and TRBJ2-3, the full variable domain is GAGVSQTPSNKVTEKGKYVELRCDPISGHTALYWYRQSLGQGPEFLIYFQGTGAADDSGLPNDRFFAVRPEGSVSTLKIQRTERGDSAVYLCASSFRGTDTQYFGPGTRLTVL.

The chain joins TRBV10-1 to TRBJ2-7; D possibly corresponds to TRBD1 (6 bases). Per germline, CDR1 WNHNN and CDR2 SYGVQD (reference sequence). Trimming stripped 0 bases from V and 9 bases from J, with 15 bases between. The CDR3 loop spans 14 amino acids. CDR3 DNA: TGCGCCAGCAGTGAGTCCGCAGGGGAGTCGTGGCAGTACTTC. It encodes CASSESAGESWQYF.

This clone was counted between two and nine times. The chain is built from TRBV7-9 and TRBJ2-7; TRBD1 matches 8 bases. Germline CDR1 and CDR2: SEHNR and FQNEAQ (reference sequence). This CDR3 spans 14 amino acids. Trimming took 4 bases from V and 3 from J; bases not matched to a gene: 5. CDR3 amino acids: CASSSGQVFYEQYF. The CDR3 coding sequence is TGTGCCAGCAGCTCGGGACAGGTATTCTACGAGCAGTACTTC. Looking up the rest from reference TRBV7-9 and TRBJ2-7 gives the full variable domain: DTGVSQNPRHKITKRGQNVTFRCDPISEHNRLYWYRQTLGQGPEFLTYFQNEAQLEKSRLLSDRFSAERPKGSFSTLEIQRTEQGDSAMYLCASSSGQVFYEQYFGPGTRLTVT.

V and J are TRBV5-4 and TRBJ1-3, with 7 bases lining up with TRBD1. J lost 3 bases, V lost 3 bases, and 0 bases had no gene match. This CDR3 has 13 residues. Germline V gene sequence: CDR1 SGHNT, CDR2 YYREEE (reference sequence). This CDR3 is CASSWTGGNTIYF. The CDR3 bases are TGTGCCAGCAGCTGGACAGGTGGAAACACCATATATTTT.

The V and J genes are TRBV28 and TRBJ1-5; TRBD1 matches at 8 bases. The CDR3 loop spans 14 amino acids. Trimming at V came to 6 bases and at J to 5 bases, leaving 6 bases not matched to a gene. The V gene's germline CDR1 is MDHEN and CDR2 SYDVKM. CDR3 loop: CASRSGQGYQPQHF. For the CDR3, the DNA is TGTGCCAGCAGATCCGGACAGGGCTATCAGCCCCAGCATTTT.

This clone was seen only once. The chain recombines TRBV10-1 with TRBJ1-2; possibly TRBD1 for D (6 bases). This CDR3 is 14 amino acids long. Between the trimmed V and J ends, which lost 9 bases and 7 bases, there was a span of 21 bases. Germline V gene data show CDR1 as WNHNN and CDR2 as SYGVQD (reference sequence). The CDR3 nucleotides read TGCGCCAGAAACAGGGTCCCCTCTAGAACTGGCTACACCTTC. This codes for CARNRVPSRTGYTF.

The chain employs TRBV3-1 (or the pseudogene TRBV3-2) and TRBJ2-3; D gene ambiguous. Germline V gene sequence: CDR1 LGHDT, CDR2 YNNKEL (reference sequence). Trimming removed 1 base from V and 3 bases from J, with 17 bases in between. The CDR3 covers 17 residues. CDR3 sequence reads: CASSQGASVVGTDTQYF. As DNA, the CDR3 is TGTGCCAGCAGCCAAGGTGCCTCGGTAGTTGGTACAGATACGCAGTATTTT.

CDR3 in amino acids: CASSLSREGNEKLFF. The DNA for the CDR3 is TGTGCCAGCAGTTTGTCGAGGGAGGGTAATGAAAAACTGTTTTTT. V usage is TRBV28 and J usage is TRBJ1-4; D not resolved. The V gene's germline CDR1 is MDHEN and CDR2 SYDVKM. V was shortened by 3 bases and J by 4 bases, with 12 bases between the two germline ends. CDR3 length equals 15 residues.

This chain joins TRBV5-1 and TRBJ1-3; TRBD1 is a possible D gene (5 bases). The CDR3 spans 16 residues. V lost 5 bases and J lost 2, with 17 bases in between. The germline V gene encodes CDR1 SGHRS and CDR2 YFSETQ. The CDR3 here is CASSSQGSQAGNTIYF. Here the CDR3 DNA reads TGCGCCAGCAGTTCGCAGGGTAGCCAAGCTGGAAACACCATATATTTT.

The rearrangement joins TRBV6-2 or TRBV6-3 to TRBJ2-5; perhaps TRBD2 as D (6 bases). Germline lookup yields CDR1 MNHEY and CDR2 SVGEGT. This CDR3 has 16 residues. V lost 0 bases, J lost 6 bases, and 17 bases lay in between. Here the CDR3 reads CASSYSGSGRSKTQYF. The CDR3 bases are TGTGCCAGCAGTTACTCAGGCTCAGGGAGGAGTAAGACCCAGTACTTC.

The J gene is TRBJ1-1, the V gene TRBV4-2; perhaps TRBD1 as D (6 bases). CDR3 length equals 15 residues. CDR1 LGHNA and CDR2 YNFKEQ come from the germline V gene. Trimming took off 0 bases at V and 1 base at J, with 9 bases between the two ends. This CDR3 reads CASSQDGQSNTEAFF. The CDR3 DNA follows: TGTGCCAGCAGCCAAGATGGACAGTCGAACACTGAAGCTTTCTTT.

The V gene is TRBV30, the J gene TRBJ2-1; 16 bases line up with TRBD2. The CDR3 extends over 18 amino acids. With 5 bases clipped from V and 0 bases from J, the junction kept 7 bases outside the gene matches. CDR1 is GTSNPN and CDR2 is SVGIG in the germline V gene (reference sequence). The CDR3, as DNA: TGTGCCTGGGGGACTAGCGGGAGGGCCTCGGGCTCCTACAATGAGCAGTTCTTC. Its protein is CAWGTSGRASGSYNEQFF.

In this sample, this clone turned up once. The J gene is TRBJ2-1, the V gene TRBV19; D possibly corresponds to TRBD1 (5 bases). The CDR3 totals 14 residues. The germline V gene encodes CDR1 LNHDA and CDR2 SQIVND (reference sequence). V lost 4 bases and J lost 2, with 9 bases in between. DNA for the CDR3: TGTGCCAGTAGTAGGGCAGGGCCCTACAATGAGCAGTTCTTC. This translates into CASSRAGPYNEQFF. The variable domain in full, completed from reference TRBV19 and TRBJ2-1, reads DGGITQSPKYLFRKEGQNVTLSCEQNLNHDAMYWYRQDPGQGLRLIYYSQIVNDFQKGDIAEGYSVSREKKESFPLTVTSAQKNPTAFYLCASSRAGPYNEQFFGPGTRLTVL.

This clone was seen only once. The rearrangement uses TRBV14 and TRBJ1-1, with D hard to call. Trimming cost V 4 bases and J 3 bases, with 9 bases left between them. This CDR3 spans 13 amino acids. In germline, CDR1 is SGHDN, CDR2 FVKESK. The DNA of the CDR3 is TGTGCCAGCAGCCCCGACACCTACACTGAAGCTTTCTTT. Protein sequence: CASSPDTYTEAFF.

The chain uses TRBV19 and TRBJ2-1, with 14 bases fitting TRBD2. The CDR3 has 21 amino acids. V shed 7 bases and J 0 bases; nucleotides not matched to a gene: 17. Germline V gives CDR1 LNHDA, CDR2 SQIVND (reference sequence). In DNA, the CDR3 is TGTGCCAGTATCGGGGCATCCGGGACTAGCGGGAGACCTGGCTCCTACAATGAGCAGTTCTTC. Protein product: CASIGASGTSGRPGSYNEQFF.

The gene calls are TRBV27 and TRBJ2-2; D gene unclear. V was pared by 5 bases and J by 5 bases, with 9 bases between. The CDR3 totals 13 residues. The germline CDR1 and CDR2 sequences are MNHEY and SMNVEV (reference sequence). The CDR3 DNA reads TGTGCCAGCAGTCAGCTAGTAACCGGGGAGCTGTTTTTT. It codes for CASSQLVTGELFF.

This chain links TRBV11-3 with TRBJ2-7, with D unresolved. Trimming cost V 1 base and J 1 base, with 5 bases left between them. The CDR3 is 13 amino acids. Germline values: CDR1 SGHNT, CDR2 YENEEA. CDR3 residues: CASSLARSYEQYF. The CDR3 coding sequence is TGTGCCAGCAGCTTAGCCCGTTCCTACGAGCAGTACTTC.

The chain is built from TRBV21-1 and TRBJ2-7; the D segment call TRBD1 is taken from the table without a DNA check. TRBV21-1 is flagged as a pseudogene. CDR3 size: 15 residues. This chain's CDR3 is CASSKPGRDSYEQYF. As DNA, the CDR3 is TGTGCCAGCAGCAAACCAGGGCGCGATTCCTACGAGCAGTACTTC.

This clone has just a few counts. The CDR3 DNA follows: TGTGCCAGCAGCCGGACAGGGATGGGCGAGCAGTACTTC. This gives the protein CASSRTGMGEQYF. This chain joins TRBV5-4 and TRBJ2-7; 8 bases match TRBD1. Germline loops: CDR1 SGHNT, CDR2 YYREEE (reference sequence). The CDR3 spans 13 residues. Unmatched junction bases numbered 6, after V lost 4 bases and J lost 6 bases.

This chain links TRBV4-1 with TRBJ1-6; the D is unclear. V lost 1 base and J 8 bases, leaving 6 bases between the germline ends. The CDR3 contains 13 residues. Germline V CDR1 and CDR2: MGHRA, YSYEKL. The CDR3 DNA sequence: TGCGCCAGCAGCCAAGTTAGAGATTCACCCCTCCACTTT. Amino acid sequence: CASSQVRDSPLHF.

The CDR3 protein is CASSTYRDRGQEQYF. In nucleotides, the CDR3 is TGCGCCAGCAGTACTTACCGGGACAGGGGGCAAGAGCAGTACTTC. The chain joins TRBV5-1 to TRBJ2-7; 12 bases are a match to TRBD1. CDR1 and CDR2 (germline): SGHRS, YFSETQ. The V gene end was trimmed by 5 bases and the J gene end by 7 bases; junction bases not matched to a gene: 10. The CDR3 runs to 15 residues. Using reference TRBV5-1 and TRBJ2-7 for the parts outside the CDR3, the full variable domain is KAGVTQTPRYLIKTRGQQVTLSCSPISGHRSVSWYQQTPGQGLQFLFEYFSETQRNKGNFPGRFSGRQFSNSRSEMNVSTLELGDSALYLCASSTYRDRGQEQYFGPGTRLTVT.